These 8 T cell receptor beta chains share one sample of origin, sequenced in a study of T cell repertoires in cytomegalovirus infection. Antigen specificity for these receptors is unknown. TCRdb ran MiXCR on the reads and lists one entry per CDR3 protein. The table has 550,000 to 700,000 distinct CDR3 sequences, over 35% seen once. Specimen: cultured PBMCs, collected from culture after CMV antigen stimulation. The receptors come from a human donor in good health (CMV status not recorded). Some clones in this sample may be carry-over from other donors' samples.

This sequence joins TRBV12-3 or TRBV12-4 and TRBJ1-5; D ambiguous. V was clipped by 7 bases and J by 3 bases, with 7 bases between them. The CDR3 consists of 12 residues. The CDR3 spells CASMIDNQPQHF. In DNA, the CDR3 is TGTGCCAGCATGATTGACAATCAGCCCCAGCATTTT.

This clonotype has more than one count but fewer than ten. This chain links TRBV12-3 or TRBV12-4 with TRBJ1-6, with 7 bases that match TRBD1. V lost 8 bases to trimming and J lost 5 bases; unmatched junction nucleotides: 6. The CDR3 is 14 amino acids. CDR3 sequence: CASSRGQDNSPLHF. Here the CDR3 DNA reads TGTGCCAGCTCGAGGGGGCAGGATAATTCACCCCTCCACTTT.

The sample holds a few counts of this clonotype. The chain couples TRBV20-1 to TRBJ2-1; 13 positions match TRBD2. The CDR3 runs 16 residues. Germline V gene data show CDR1 as DFQATT and CDR2 as SNEGSKA (reference sequence). J lost 0 bases, V lost 4 bases, and 3 bases had no gene match. CDR3 loop: CSAIGTSGNSYNEQFF. In DNA form, the CDR3 reads TGCAGTGCTATAGGGACTAGCGGGAACTCCTACAATGAGCAGTTCTTC.

The rearrangement uses TRBV10-3 and TRBJ2-5; 9 nucleotides line up with TRBD2. Germline CDR1 reads ENHRY; CDR2 reads SYGVKD. The CDR3 extends over 13 amino acids. J gave up 4 bases and V 5 bases, and 2 bases lay outside the gene matches. The CDR3 reads CAISPSGAETQYF. The CDR3 DNA reads TGTGCCATCAGTCCTAGCGGGGCAGAGACCCAGTACTTC.

The chain couples TRBV2 to TRBJ2-1, with D unresolved. The CDR3 runs to 12 residues. V was pared by 5 bases and J by 7 bases, with 9 bases between. Germline V lookup: CDR1 SNHLY, CDR2 FYNNEI. CDR3 bases: TGTGCCAGCAGTTCTTTGCGAAATGAGCAGTTCTTC. Translating gives CASSSLRNEQFF. Supplemented by reference TRBV2 and TRBJ2-1, the full variable domain reads EPEVTQTPSHQVTQMGQEVILRCVPISNHLYFYWYRQILGQKVEFLVSFYNNEISEKSEIFDDQFSVERPDGSNFTLKIRSTKLEDSAMYFCASSSLRNEQFFGPGTRLTVL.

The V gene is TRBV15, the J gene TRBJ1-1; D call uncertain. This CDR3 has 14 amino acids. The germline gives CDR1 LNHNV, CDR2 YYDKDF (reference sequence). The V gene lost 6 bases and the J gene lost 0 bases, with 11 bases spanning the gap. The chain's CDR3 is CATSPERLNTEAFF. The CDR3 DNA reads as TGTGCCACCAGTCCCGAACGGCTGAACACTGAAGCTTTCTTT.

This sequence joins TRBV7-9 and TRBJ2-5; 8 nucleotides agree with TRBD2. The J segment lost 4 bases and the V segment lost 5 bases, leaving 12 bases of the junction unmatched. CDR3 length: 16 amino acids. CDR1 SEHNR and CDR2 FQNEAQ come from the germline V gene (reference sequence). The CDR3 DNA is TGTGCCAGCAGCCCAGTGGCGGGGGGAATCGGAGAGACCCAGTACTTC. Translated: CASSPVAGGIGETQYF.

This clonotype came up a few times. The rearrangement joins TRBV12-5 to TRBJ1-2, with D uncertain. The CDR3 totals 13 residues. The V gene lost 6 bases and the J gene lost 4 bases, with 12 bases spanning the gap. Germline V gives CDR1 LGHNT, CDR2 FRNRAP. The CDR3 DNA sequence: TGTGCTAGTGGCCCTGACGGGCCCTATGGCTACACCTTC. Residues: CASGPDGPYGYTF.